Described below is a single TCR beta chain sequence and its context. Its target is not known. 13 Jbeta primers and 60 Vbeta primers were used for the PCR. Assay used: immunoSEQ multiplex PCR; TCRdb lists only in-frame clones, some missing. The table lists 200,000 or so clones, approximately 81% of them singletons. This sample is part of a study of cytomegalovirus exposure and HLA in healthy donors. Whole-study context: Roughly 77 million unique TCRs from HLA-typed donors made up an early data release.

Study-level findings and limits: Later analysis showed TCR association rates varying by HLA locus, highest for DRB1 and lowest for HLA-C. A later analysis found that most CMV-associated TCR beta chains appeared HLA-restricted.

The TCR sequence derives from a woman between 18 and 29 years old in good health and CMV-seropositive. Sequencing was performed on PBMCs.

CDR3 sequence (DNA): TGTGCCAGCAGTGAAACAGGGGAGGATGGCTACACCTTC. Translated: CASSETGEDGYTF. The chain joins TRBV28 to TRBJ1-2, with 7 bases lining up with TRBD1. The CDR3 sequence is 13 residues long. The V segment lost 5 bases and the J segment 6 bases; nucleotides outside the gene matches: 6. Germline V lookup: CDR1 MDHEN, CDR2 SYDVKM.